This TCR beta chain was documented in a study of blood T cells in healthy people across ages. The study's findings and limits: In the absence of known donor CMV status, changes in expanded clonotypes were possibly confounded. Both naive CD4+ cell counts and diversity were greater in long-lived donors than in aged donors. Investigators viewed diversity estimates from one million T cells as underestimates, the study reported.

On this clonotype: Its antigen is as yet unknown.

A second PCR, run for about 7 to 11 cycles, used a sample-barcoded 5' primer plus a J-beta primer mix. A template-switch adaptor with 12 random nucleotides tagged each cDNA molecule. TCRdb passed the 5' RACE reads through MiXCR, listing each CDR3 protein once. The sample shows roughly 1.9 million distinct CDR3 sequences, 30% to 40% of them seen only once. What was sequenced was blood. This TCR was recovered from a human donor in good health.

The CDR3 sequence: CASSLLGQGSKEKLFF. The CDR3 DNA sequence: TGTGCCAGCAGTTTATTAGGACAGGGGAGTAAGGAAAAACTGTTTTTT. The rearrangement links TRBV28 to TRBJ1-4; 9 bases are a match to TRBD1. J gave up 8 bases and V 1 base, and 8 bases lay outside the gene matches. There are 16 residues in the CDR3. From germline, CDR1 is MDHEN and CDR2 SYDVKM.